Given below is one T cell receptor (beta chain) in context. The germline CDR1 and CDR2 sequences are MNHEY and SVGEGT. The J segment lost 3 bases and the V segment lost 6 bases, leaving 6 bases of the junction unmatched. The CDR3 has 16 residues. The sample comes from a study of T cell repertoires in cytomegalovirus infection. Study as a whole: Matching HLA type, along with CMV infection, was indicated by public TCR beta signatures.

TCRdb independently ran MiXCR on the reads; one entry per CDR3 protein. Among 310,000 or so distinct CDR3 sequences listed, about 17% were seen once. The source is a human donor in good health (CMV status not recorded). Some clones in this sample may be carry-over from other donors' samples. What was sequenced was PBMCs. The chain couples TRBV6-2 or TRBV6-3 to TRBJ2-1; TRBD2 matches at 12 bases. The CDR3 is CASRATSGGFYNEQFF. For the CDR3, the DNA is TGTGCCAGCAGGGCGACTAGCGGGGGCTTCTACAATGAGCAGTTCTTC.